This T cell receptor beta chain came from a study of radiotherapy plus CTLA-4 blockade in lung cancer. General study findings and limits: Peripheral blood showed expansion of tumor-derived TCR clones after radiotherapy and ipilimumab.

This clone was counted only a few times. As yet, its antigen is unknown. CTLA-4 blockade with ipilimumab, together with focal radiation, was given to patients with chemo-refractory metastatic non-small-cell lung cancer. Sequencing used immunoSEQ multiplex PCR; TCRdb keeps in-frame clones, though not all of them. The sample lists tens of thousands of clones; about 80% were seen once. In germline, CDR1 is SGHTA, CDR2 FQGNSA. This CDR3 has 13 residues. Trimming shortened V by 4 bases and J by 6 bases, and 10 bases separated the two germline ends. The chain recombines TRBV7-2 with TRBJ1-5; D unresolved. The clonotype originates from a human donor with non-small cell lung cancer who had stable disease on radiotherapy plus ipilimumab. The sample was peripheral blood, taken from a patient treated with radiotherapy plus ipilimumab. The CDR3 sequence: CASSSTTGQPQHF. The CDR3 DNA sequence: TGTGCCAGCAGCTCTACGACTGGTCAGCCCCAGCATTTT.